This T cell receptor beta chain was captured by sequencing in a study of cytomegalovirus exposure and HLA in healthy donors. Germline values: CDR1 SNHLY, CDR2 FYNNEI. The CDR3 is made up of 15 amino acids. Trimming removed 5 bases from V and 2 bases from J; junction bases left unmatched: 6. Amplification used 60 Vbeta primers and 13 Jbeta primers. Clones were sequenced by immunoSEQ multiplex PCR, and TCRdb holds only the in-frame ones, with some missing. The sample contains 110,000 to 150,000 clones, 76% of which appear only once. This receptor was identified in a man younger than 30 in good health and CMV-seronegative. This rearrangement joins TRBV2 to TRBJ2-7, with TRBD1 matching 10 bases. Source material: PBMCs. The CDR3 DNA reads as TGTGCCAGCAGTCTGGGGACAGGGGCAACCTACGAGCAGTACTTC. Amino acid sequence: CASSLGTGATYEQYF.